Below, one T cell receptor beta chain is given with its context. The data are from a study of blood T cell repertoires in COVID-19. As for the study in general: Samples taken during acute and convalescent COVID-19 were collected in the United States, Italy and Spain.

CDR1 is SGHTA, CDR2 FQGNSA, per germline. This CDR3 is built from 13 residues. V lost 0 bases and J 4 bases, leaving 6 bases between the germline ends. The protocol was immunoSEQ multiplex PCR, while the TCRdb copy is restricted to in-frame clones and leaves out a portion. The top ten hold approximately 55% of the sample, which has 15,000 to 18,000 clones, 86% seen once. This receptor was identified in a man in his 60s with acute or convalescent COVID-19. The gene calls are TRBV7-2 and TRBJ2-5; a possible D gene is TRBD2 (6 bases). Sequenced input: peripheral blood. The DNA of the CDR3 is TGTGCCAGCAGCTTAGCCGGGGGAGAGACCCAGTACTTC. Protein: CASSLAGGETQYF.